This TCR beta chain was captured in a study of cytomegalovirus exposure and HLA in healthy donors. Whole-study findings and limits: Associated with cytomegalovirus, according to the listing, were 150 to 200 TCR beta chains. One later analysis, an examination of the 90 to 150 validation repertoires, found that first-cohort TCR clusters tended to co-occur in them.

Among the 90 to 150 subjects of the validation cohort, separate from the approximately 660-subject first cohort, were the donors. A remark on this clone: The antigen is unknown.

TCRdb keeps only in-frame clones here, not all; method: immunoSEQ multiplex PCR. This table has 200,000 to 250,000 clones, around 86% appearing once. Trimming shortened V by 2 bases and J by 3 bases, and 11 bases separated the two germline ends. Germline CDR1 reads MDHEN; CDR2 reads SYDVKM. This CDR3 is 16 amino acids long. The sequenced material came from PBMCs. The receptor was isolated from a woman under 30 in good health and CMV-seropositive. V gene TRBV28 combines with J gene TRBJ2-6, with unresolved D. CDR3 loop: CASSLMSLLGANVLTF. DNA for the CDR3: TGTGCCAGCAGTTTAATGAGCCTCCTTGGGGCCAACGTCCTGACTTTC. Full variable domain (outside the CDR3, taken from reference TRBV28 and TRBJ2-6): DVKVTQSSRYLVKRTGEKVFLECVQDMDHENMFWYRQDPGLGLRLIYFSYDVKMKEKGDIPEGYSVSREKKERFSLILESASTNQTSMYLCASSLMSLLGANVLTFGAGSRLTVL.